This paragraph reports one T cell receptor beta chain. Its antigen is not known. The data stem from a study of T cells in localized non-small cell lung cancer. Regarding the study as a whole: For the top 100 tumor clones, a median around 55 also appeared in adjacent lung. Uninvolved adjacent lung had more T cell clonality than any other tissue, topping tumor. Sequencing covered just one tumor region, so heterogeneity cannot be ruled out. Increased T cell density in blood showed an association with longer overall survival.

Clones were sequenced by immunoSEQ multiplex PCR, and TCRdb holds only the in-frame ones, with some missing. The repertoire holds 26,000 or so clones, with 80% to 90% as singletons. CDR3 length: 12 amino acids. The ends were cut back, 2 bases at V and 8 bases at J, with 10 bases in the middle. Germline-derived CDR1 and CDR2 are SGHRS and YFSETQ. This material consisted of peripheral blood, taken before any cancer treatment. The V and J genes are TRBV5-1 and TRBJ1-2; no clear D. This clonotype was sampled from a female donor over 55 with stage II squamous cell lung carcinoma. CDR3 in amino acids: CASSFNGEGYTF. CDR3 in DNA: TGCGCCAGCAGCTTTAATGGGGAAGGCTACACCTTC.